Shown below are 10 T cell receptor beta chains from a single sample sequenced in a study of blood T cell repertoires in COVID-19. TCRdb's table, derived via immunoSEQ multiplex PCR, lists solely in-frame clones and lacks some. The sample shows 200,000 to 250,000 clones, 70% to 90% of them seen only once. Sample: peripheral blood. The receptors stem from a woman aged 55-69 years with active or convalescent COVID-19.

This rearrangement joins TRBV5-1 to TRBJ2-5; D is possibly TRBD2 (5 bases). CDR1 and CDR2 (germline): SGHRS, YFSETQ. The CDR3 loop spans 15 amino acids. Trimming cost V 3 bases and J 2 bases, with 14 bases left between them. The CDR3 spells CASSSGGLTQETQYF. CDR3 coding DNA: TGCGCCAGCAGCTCCGGAGGACTCACTCAAGAGACCCAGTACTTC. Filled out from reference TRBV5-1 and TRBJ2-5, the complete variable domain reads KAGVTQTPRYLIKTRGQQVTLSCSPISGHRSVSWYQQTPGQGLQFLFEYFSETQRNKGNFPGRFSGRQFSNSRSEMNVSTLELGDSALYLCASSSGGLTQETQYFGPGTRLLVL.

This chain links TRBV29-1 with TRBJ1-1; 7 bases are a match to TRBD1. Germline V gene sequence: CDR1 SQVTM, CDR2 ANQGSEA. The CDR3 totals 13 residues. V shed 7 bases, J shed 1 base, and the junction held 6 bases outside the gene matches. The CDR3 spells CSARTGWNTEAFF. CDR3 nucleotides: TGCAGCGCCCGGACAGGCTGGAACACTGAAGCTTTCTTT.

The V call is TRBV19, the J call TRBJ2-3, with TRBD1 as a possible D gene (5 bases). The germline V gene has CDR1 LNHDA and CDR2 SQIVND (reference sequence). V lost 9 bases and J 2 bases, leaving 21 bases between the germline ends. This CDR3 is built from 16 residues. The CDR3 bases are TGTGCCAGCACCCCCAGGGAAACGGAGTTCACAGATACGCAGTATTTT. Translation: CASTPRETEFTDTQYF.

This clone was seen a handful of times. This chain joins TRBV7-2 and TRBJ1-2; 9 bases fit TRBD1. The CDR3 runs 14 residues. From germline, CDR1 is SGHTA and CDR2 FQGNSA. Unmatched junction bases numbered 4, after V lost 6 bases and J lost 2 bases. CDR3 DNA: TGTGCCAGCAGAACAGGGGGCGAGAACTATGGCTACACCTTC. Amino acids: CASRTGGENYGYTF. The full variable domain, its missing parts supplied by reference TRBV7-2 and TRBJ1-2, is GAGVSQSPSNKVTEKGKDVELRCDPISGHTALYWYRQSLGQGLEFLIYFQGNSAPDKSGLPSDRFSAERTGGSVSTLTIQRTQQEDSAVYLCASRTGGENYGYTFGSGTRLTVV.

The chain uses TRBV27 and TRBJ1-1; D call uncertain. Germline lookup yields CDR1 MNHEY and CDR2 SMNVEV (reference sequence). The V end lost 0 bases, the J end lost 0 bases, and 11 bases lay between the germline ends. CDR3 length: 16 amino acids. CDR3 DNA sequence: TGTGCCAGCAGTTTATCAGCGACGGCCATGAACACTGAAGCTTTCTTT. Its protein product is CASSLSATAMNTEAFF.

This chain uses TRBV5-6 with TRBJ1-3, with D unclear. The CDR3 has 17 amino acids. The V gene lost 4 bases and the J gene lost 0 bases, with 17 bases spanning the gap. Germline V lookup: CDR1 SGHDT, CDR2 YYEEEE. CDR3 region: CASSPLTGGYSGNTIYF. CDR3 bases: TGTGCCAGCAGCCCCCTTACCGGAGGGTACTCTGGAAACACCATATATTTT.

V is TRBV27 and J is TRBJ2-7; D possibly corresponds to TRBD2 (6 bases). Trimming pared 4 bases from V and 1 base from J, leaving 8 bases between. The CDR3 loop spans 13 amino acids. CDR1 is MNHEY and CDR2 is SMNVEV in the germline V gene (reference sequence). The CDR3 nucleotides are TGTGCCAGCAGTTCCAGCGGGTCCTACGAGCAGTACGTC. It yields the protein CASSSSGSYEQYV.

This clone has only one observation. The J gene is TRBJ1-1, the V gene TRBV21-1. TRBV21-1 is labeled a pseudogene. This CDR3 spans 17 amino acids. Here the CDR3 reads CASSKAWVAPMNTEAFF. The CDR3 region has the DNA TGTGCCAGCAGCAAAGCCTGGGTAGCTCCGATGAACACTGAAGCTTTCTTT.

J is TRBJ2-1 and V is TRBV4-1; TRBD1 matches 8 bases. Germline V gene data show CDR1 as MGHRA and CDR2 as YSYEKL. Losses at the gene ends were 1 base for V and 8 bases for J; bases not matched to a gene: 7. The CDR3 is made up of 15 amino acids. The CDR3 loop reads CASSQVRQGRDEQFF. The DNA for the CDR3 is TGCGCCAGCAGCCAAGTGAGACAGGGGAGAGATGAGCAGTTCTTC.

In DNA, the CDR3 is TGTGCCAGCAGCTTGGGCGGGAGTTTGGGGGATACGCAGTATTTT. Translated: CASSLGGSLGDTQYF. V is TRBV11-2 and J is TRBJ2-3; 7 bases line up with TRBD2. After removal of 3 bases from V and 6 bases from J, the junction contained 9 bases not matched to a gene. CDR1 is SGHAT, CDR2 FQNNGV, per germline. The CDR3 is 15 residues long.